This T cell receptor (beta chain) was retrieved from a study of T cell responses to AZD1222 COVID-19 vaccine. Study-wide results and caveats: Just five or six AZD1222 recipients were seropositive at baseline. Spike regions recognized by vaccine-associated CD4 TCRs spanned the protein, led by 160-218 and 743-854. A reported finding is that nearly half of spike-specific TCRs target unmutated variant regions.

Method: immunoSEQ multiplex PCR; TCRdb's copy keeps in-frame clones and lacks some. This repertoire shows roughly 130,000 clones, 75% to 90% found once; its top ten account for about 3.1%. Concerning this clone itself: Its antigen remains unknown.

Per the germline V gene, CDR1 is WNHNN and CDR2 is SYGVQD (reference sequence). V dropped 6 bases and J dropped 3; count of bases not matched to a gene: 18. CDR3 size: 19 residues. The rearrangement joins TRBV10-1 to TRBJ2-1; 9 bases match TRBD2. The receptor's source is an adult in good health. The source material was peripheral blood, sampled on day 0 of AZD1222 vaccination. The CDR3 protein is CASSAPWRLAADIYNEQFF. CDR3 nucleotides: TGCGCCAGCAGCGCCCCCTGGAGACTAGCGGCCGACATCTACAATGAGCAGTTCTTC.